These T cell receptor beta chains were read from a single sample in a study of cytomegalovirus exposure and HLA in healthy donors. Clones were sequenced by immunoSEQ multiplex PCR, and TCRdb holds only the in-frame ones, with some missing. The sample gives under 200,000 clones, roughly 80% of which show up once; more than 0.45% is in the top ten. The sample taken for sequencing was PBMCs. These TCRs come from a woman aged 45-65 years in good health and CMV-seronegative. Each CDR3 is given without its conserved first and last residue. Not all rows give a size; the values are once, few, many and, for expanded clones, a class.

v_gene	abundance	j_gene	CDR3aa
TRBV7-9	.	TRBJ2-1	ASSHRVTEAGDEQF
TRBV6-6	.	TRBJ1-1	ASRIGGIGIEAF
TRBV19	.	TRBJ2-7	ASSIARTGSFHEQY
TRBV7-2	.	TRBJ2-3	ASSLPGLADTQY
TRBV28	few	TRBJ2-7	ASRLGQGLGYEQY
TRBV7-2	.	TRBJ2-3	ASRLKGVSTDTQY
TRBV4-1	.	TRBJ1-1	ASSLRGVNTEAF
TRBV5-1	.	TRBJ2-1	ASSPGDYLIGAEQF
TRBV6-5	once	TRBJ2-7	ASSYGWGRHEQY
TRBV11-1	.	.	ASSFSGNYEQY
TRBV5-8	.	TRBJ1-1	ASSNTDRPTEAF
TRBV5-1	few	TRBJ1-3	ASSLAVQGWSGNTIY
TRBV29-1	.	TRBJ2-5	GVGQGTSGQY
TRBV6-1	.	TRBJ2-1	ASSGQIRGLSEQF
TRBV19	.	TRBJ2-7	ASASFDRGTYEQY
TRBV27	.	TRBJ1-1	ASSPGGMVTEAF
TRBV6-5	.	TRBJ2-7	ASSYATGYEQY
TRBV5-1	.	TRBJ2-7	ASSKEGPSGSEQY
TRBV6-6	.	TRBJ1-2	ASSGLDRGNQT
TRBV21-1	once	TRBJ2-1	ASSQGPPSGRINEQF
TRBV7-2	few	TRBJ2-5	ASSLGLAGIGTQY
TRBV27	.	TRBJ2-7	ASSPRGTGLYHEQY
TRBV19	.	TRBJ2-1	ASSIIPGGASYNEQF
TRBV18	.	TRBJ2-1	ASSPRTGISNEQF
TRBV7-9	.	TRBJ2-3	ASSLGLDRPSTDTQY
TRBV6-1	few	TRBJ2-3	ASTLGGQTDTQY
TRBV10-3	once	TRBJ2-1	AISVNNEQF
TRBV18	.	TRBJ1-5	ASSETGVQPQH
TRBV5-1	.	TRBJ1-1	ASSPPGQGVTGTEAF
TRBV12-2	.	TRBJ2-1	ASCEGGRGVDEQF
TRBV10-1	.	TRBJ2-3	ASSSMDTQY
TRBV27	.	TRBJ2-7	ASSATGVGYEQY
TRBV6-5	.	TRBJ2-7	ASRPATGVEQY
TRBV7-3	once	TRBJ2-2	ASGGEGGTGELF
TRBV10-2	.	TRBJ2-3	ASRAGGAGGTQY
TRBV20-1	few	TRBJ1-2	SLGGRYGYT
TRBV9	.	TRBJ1-2	ASSTRQGANYGYT
TRBV5-1	.	TRBJ2-5	ASSPTGGGAGETQY
TRBV13	.	TRBJ2-3	ASSLIAEDTQY
TRBV4-1	.	TRBJ2-1	ASSQLAGIDNEQF
TRBV15	once	TRBJ1-3	ATSRDFVSRGSGNTIY
TRBV18	.	TRBJ2-7	ASSPSGTGFGEQY
TRBV27	.	TRBJ2-7	ASSFSRGSGRIYEQY
TRBV10-3	.	TRBJ1-2	AISDKQGAREGYT
TRBV7-2	.	TRBJ2-3	ASSRGSTITDTQY
TRBV28	once	TRBJ2-3	ASSSRGGGTDTQY
TRBV5-1	.	TRBJ2-7	ASSFGTRINYEQY
TRBV29-1	.	TRBJ2-7	SATKGGSGGHYEQY
TRBV7-8	few	TRBJ1-1	ASSLLVGGYTEAF